Given below is one T cell receptor (beta chain) in context. Its antigen is unknown. At one boundary the junction diverges from the germline segment, which might be a read error. The data are from a study of CD4+ T cells in melanoma. Study-level points and caveats: Diverse differentiation states were reported for melanoma neoantigen-specific CD4+ T cells. CD8+ T cell, macrophage and B cell function reportedly correlated with neoantigen-specific CD4+ T cells.

CDR1 is SGDLS and CDR2 is YYNGEE in the germline V gene. CDR3 length: 15 residues. The method was immunoSEQ multiplex PCR; TCRdb's version includes in-frame clones alone and lacks a portion of them. The sample includes roughly 150,000 clones, about 90% seen only once; the top ten take 1.5% to 1.7%. The sequence was obtained from a human donor with melanoma. The rearrangement joins TRBV9 to TRBJ1-1; the D gene is possibly TRBD1 (5 bases). CDR3 sequence (DNA): TGTGCCAGCAGCGTAGAGGGGATATGGGGTCGTGAAGCTCTCTTT. It codes for CASSVEGIWGREALF.